This TCR beta chain is drawn from a study of control samples from healthy donors and cancer patients. This CDR3 is 13 amino acids long. The germline V gene encodes CDR1 SGHRS and CDR2 YFSETQ. V dropped 4 bases and J dropped 11 bases, with 18 bases sitting between them. The protocol was immunoSEQ multiplex PCR, while the TCRdb copy is restricted to in-frame clones and leaves out a portion. The table includes 100,000 to 150,000 clones, roughly 92% detected once. The genes are TRBV5-1 and TRBJ1-1; possible D gene TRBD1, 5 bases. This receptor was identified in a man of 80 years or more with head and neck cancer. The sequenced material came from PBMCs. Here the CDR3 DNA reads TGCGCCAGCAGCCCGGCGAGGGTCGAGGGGGCTTTCTTT. Encoded protein: CASSPARVEGAFF.